The rows below give T cell receptor beta chains drawn from one sample of a study of beta chain features in type 1 diabetes. Assay: immunoSEQ multiplex PCR; the TCRdb copy retains only in-frame clones and omits some. The data show 400,000 to 600,000 clones, 30% seen once. Sequencing was carried out using naive CD4+ T cells from blood. The origin of the receptors is a man younger than 35 in good health. The CDR3 runs from the conserved cysteine through the conserved F or W. A D gene is named only where the DNA matches it firmly. Rows give clone size only sometimes, using once, few, many, or a class for an expanded clone.

d_call clone_size j_call v_call cdr3_aa cdr3_nt
NA NA TRBJ1-2 TRBV10-3 CAISEGYSPNYGYTF TGTGCCATCAGTGAGGGGTACTCCCCCAACTATGGCTACACCTTC
TRBD1 few TRBJ1-1 TRBV5-1 CASSLQGSTEAFF TGCGCCAGCAGCTTACAGGGGAGCACTGAAGCTTTCTTT
NA NA TRBJ2-5 TRBV29-1 CSAPSPRDQETQYF TGCAGCGCCCCCTCTCCACGGGACCAAGAGACCCAGTACTTC
TRBD1 NA TRBJ1-1 TRBV2 CASSRTGEGSAAFF TGTGCCAGCAGCAGGACAGGGGAGGGGAGCGCTGCTTTCTTT
TRBD2 NA TRBJ2-1 TRBV10-3 CAISPGTSGRGSNEQFF TGTGCCATCAGTCCCGGGACTAGCGGGAGAGGGAGCAATGAGCAGTTCTTC
TRBD2 NA TRBJ2-3 TRBV6-1 CASSIGLAGSDTQYF TGTGCCAGCAGTATCGGACTAGCGGGATCAGATACGCAGTATTTT
TRBD2 NA TRBJ2-7 TRBV4-3 CASSQANREGYEQYF TGCGCCAGCAGCCAAGCTAACCGGGAGGGCTACGAGCAGTACTTC
NA NA TRBJ2-3 TRBV28 CASRKQYTQYF TGTGCCAGCAGGAAACAGTATACGCAGTATTTT
NA few TRBJ1-5 TRBV25-1 CASSERGGQPQHF TGTGCCAGCAGTGAAAGGGGAGGTCAGCCCCAGCATTTT
NA NA TRBJ1-1 TRBV7-2 CASSLRTPGLGTEAFF TGTGCCAGCAGCCTCCGGACACCCGGATTAGGGACTGAAGCTTTCTTT
TRBD2 NA TRBJ2-4 TRBV4-3 CASSHLGTTLNIQYF TGCGCCAGCAGCCATCTAGGGACTACTTTAAACATTCAGTACTTC
NA NA TRBJ2-2 TRBV7-3 CASSFQAYANTGELFF TGTGCCAGCAGCTTTCAGGCCTATGCGAACACCGGGGAGCTGTTTTTT
TRBD2 few TRBJ2-3 TRBV4-2 CASSQQAGRPTDTQYF TGTGCCAGCAGCCAGCAAGCCGGGAGGCCCACAGATACGCAGTATTTT
NA NA TRBJ2-5 TRBV5-1 CASSLAETQYF TGCGCCAGCAGCTTGGCGGAGACCCAGTACTTC
TRBD1 NA TRBJ1-2 TRBV2 CASSGDSLNGYTF TGTGCCAGCAGTGGGGACAGTCTAAATGGCTACACCTTC
TRBD2 few TRBJ2-1 TRBV15 CATSAGLAGERHNEQFF TGTGCCACCAGCGCGGGACTAGCGGGAGAACGTCACAATGAGCAGTTCTTC
TRBD1 NA TRBJ2-5 TRBV10-3 CAIRGTEQETQYF TGTGCCATCAGAGGGACAGAACAAGAGACCCAGTACTTC
TRBD2 NA TRBJ2-2 TRBV5-4 CASSPKPSGSIGELFF TGTGCCAGCAGCCCCAAGCCTAGCGGGAGTATCGGGGAGCTGTTTTTT
NA NA TRBJ2-5 TRBV7-9 CASSLARTETQYF TGTGCCAGCAGCTTAGCCCGGACGGAGACCCAGTACTTC